Below are 28 T cell receptor beta chains sequenced from a single sample in a study of a mutant IDH1 vaccine in newly diagnosed glioma. Time point noted: baseline, week 1 (first vaccination visit). Indicated treatment: pre-vaccination baseline after standard-of-care therapy. Clones were read by immunoSEQ multiplex PCR, and TCRdb kept only the in-frame ones, dropping some. The data show about 50,000 clones, more than 80% seen once. The sample in question was PBMCs, obtained from a glioma patient treated with radiotherapy, temozolomide or both. The receptors shown here come from a man in his forties or fifties with glioma.

J is TRBJ2-1 and V is TRBV7-2, with TRBD2 as a possible D gene (6 bases). CDR3 length equals 17 residues. CDR1 and CDR2 from the germline V gene are SGHTA and FQGNSA. With 1 base removed from V and 3 bases from J, the gap between germline ends came to 16 bases. The CDR3 spells CASSLVGNPGVYNEQFF. In DNA form, the CDR3 reads TGTGCCAGCAGCTTAGTGGGGAACCCGGGGGTCTACAATGAGCAGTTCTTC.

This clone was recorded once. V gene TRBV5-6 combines with J gene TRBJ1-1, with TRBD1 matching 7 bases. V was clipped by 3 bases and J by 0 bases; unmatched bases: 5. Germline V gene data show CDR1 as SGHDT and CDR2 as YYEEEE. The CDR3 totals 15 residues. The CDR3 sequence: CASSWGTGVNTEAFF. In nucleotides, the CDR3 is TGTGCCAGCAGCTGGGGAACAGGGGTGAACACTGAAGCTTTCTTT.

This clone has more than one count but fewer than ten. J is TRBJ2-1 and V is TRBV6-1; 10 nucleotides agree with TRBD2. The CDR3 runs to 15 residues. V lost 3 bases, J lost 4 bases, and 3 bases stayed unmatched. The germline CDR1 and CDR2 sequences are MNHNS and SASEGT. The CDR3 bases are TGTGCCAGCAGTGAGATGACTAGCGGGTACAATGAGCAGTTCTTC. It yields the protein CASSEMTSGYNEQFF.

This clone has only a few counts. The chain couples TRBV11-2 to TRBJ2-6; 10 bases line up with TRBD1. Losses at the gene ends were 4 bases for V and 0 bases for J; bases not matched to a gene: 9. Per the germline V gene, CDR1 is SGHAT and CDR2 is FQNNGV. This CDR3 has 19 residues. The CDR3 sequence: CASSSIRGQGSSGANVLTF. The DNA for the CDR3 is TGTGCCAGCAGCTCCATTAGGGGACAGGGGAGCTCTGGGGCCAACGTCCTGACTTTC.

The chain uses TRBV4-1 and TRBJ2-5, with 13 bases fitting TRBD2. Germline assignment: CDR1 MGHRA and CDR2 YSYEKL. Germline trimming cut 3 bases from V and 5 bases from J; bases unmatched to any gene: 9. This CDR3 is 17 amino acids long. Here the CDR3 reads CASSHIATLAGGETQYF. The CDR3 nucleotides are TGCGCCAGCAGCCATATAGCAACACTAGCGGGAGGGGAGACCCAGTACTTC.

The chain combines TRBV11-2 with TRBJ1-4, with D tentatively TRBD1 (6 bases). V was clipped by 4 bases and J by 7 bases, with 13 bases between them. The CDR3 runs to 14 residues. Germline CDR1 is SGHAT and CDR2 is FQNNGV. CDR3 in DNA: TGTGCCAGCAGCTATGGCGCGGGGGCTGAAAAACTGTTTTTT. Protein product: CASSYGAGAEKLFF. The whole variable domain, remainder taken from reference TRBV11-2 and TRBJ1-4, is EAGVAQSPRYKIIEKRQSVAFWCNPISGHATLYWYQQILGQGPKLLIQFQNNGVVDDSQLPKDRFSAERLKGVDSTLKIQPAKLEDSAVYLCASSYGAGAEKLFFGSGTQLSVL.

CDR3 protein: CASANKGFYGYTF. CDR3 coding DNA: TGTGCCAGCGCTAACAAGGGCTTCTATGGCTACACCTTC. The chain employs TRBV27 and TRBJ1-2; the D is unclear. The CDR3 runs 13 residues. With 8 bases removed from V and 4 bases from J, the gap between germline ends came to 14 bases. Per the germline V gene, CDR1 is MNHEY and CDR2 is SMNVEV (reference sequence).

The chain employs TRBV4-3 and TRBJ2-1, with D possibly being TRBD2 (7 bases). The V end lost 1 base, the J end lost 9 bases, and 16 bases lay between the germline ends. CDR3 length: 15 residues. Germline V gene sequence: CDR1 LGHNA, CDR2 YSLEER. The chain's CDR3 is CASSQVPAGQGEQFF. Here the CDR3 DNA reads TGCGCCAGCAGCCAAGTCCCAGCGGGACAAGGTGAGCAGTTCTTC.

The chain carries TRBV5-1 and TRBJ1-1; D perhaps matches TRBD1 (5 bases). Looked up from germline, CDR1 is SGHRS and CDR2 is YFSETQ. The CDR3 has 11 residues. The V end was cut by 9 bases, the J end by 5 bases, with 11 bases between. CDR3 sequence (DNA): TGCGCCATCATGGAGGGGACTGAAGCTTTCTTT. Amino acids: CAIMEGTEAFF. The variable domain in full, completed from reference TRBV5-1 and TRBJ1-1, reads KAGVTQTPRYLIKTRGQQVTLSCSPISGHRSVSWYQQTPGQGLQFLFEYFSETQRNKGNFPGRFSGRQFSNSRSEMNVSTLELGDSALYLCAIMEGTEAFFGQGTRLTVV.

A single count supports this clone. The chain combines TRBV7-8 with TRBJ1-1, with a tentative D call TRBD1 (5 bases). The CDR3 has 16 amino acids. The germline V and J ends were trimmed by 5 bases and 2 bases, with 18 bases remaining between them. CDR1 is SGHVS and CDR2 is FQNEAQ in the germline V gene. The CDR3 reads CASSRDWAPFNTEAFF. The CDR3 nucleotides are TGTGCCAGCAGCCGGGACTGGGCCCCTTTTAACACTGAAGCTTTCTTT.

The sample holds one count of this clone. This chain links TRBV4-1 with TRBJ2-6; tentatively, D is TRBD2 (6 bases). V lost 1 base and J lost 2, with 6 bases in between. The CDR3 is 15 amino acids. CDR1 and CDR2 from the germline V gene are MGHRA and YSYEKL. CDR3 residues: CASSQAGAGANVLTF. Written as DNA, the CDR3 is TGCGCCAGCAGCCAAGCGGGAGCTGGGGCCAACGTCCTGACTTTC.

The V call is TRBV7-2, the J call TRBJ1-2; tentatively, D is TRBD1 (6 bases). Per germline, CDR1 SGHTA and CDR2 FQGNSA. Deletions cut 5 bases from V and 8 bases from J, with 15 bases between. The CDR3 runs 13 residues. The CDR3 DNA sequence: TGTGCCAGCAGCCAAGGGGGGGCTCGAGGCTACACCTTC. As protein: CASSQGGARGYTF.

The chain is built from TRBV4-1 and TRBJ2-7; 9 bases match TRBD1. V was pared by 1 base and J by 6 bases, with 7 bases of the junction left unmatched. Germline loops: CDR1 MGHRA, CDR2 YSYEKL. CDR3 length equals 15 residues. The CDR3 DNA reads TGCGCCAGCAGCCAAGTGTGGGACAGGGTGGGCGAGCAGTACTTC. Translating it yields CASSQVWDRVGEQYF.

Within the sample, this clone is medium-sized. The chain has TRBV19 and TRBJ1-2, with D possibly being TRBD1 (6 bases). V lost 8 bases, J lost 7 bases, and 20 bases lay in between. Germline V gives CDR1 LNHDA, CDR2 SQIVND (reference sequence). The CDR3 consists of 14 residues. CDR3 loop: CASSLPQGLGGYTF. CDR3 nucleotide sequence: TGTGCCAGTTCTCTCCCCCAGGGGTTGGGTGGCTACACCTTC.

The sample holds a few counts of this clone. The chain employs TRBV7-6 and TRBJ2-2, with 13 nucleotides matching TRBD2. The CDR3 has 16 residues. The V gene's germline CDR1 is SGHVS and CDR2 FNYEAQ. V lost 5 bases and J lost 6; bases outside the gene matches: 6. This CDR3 is CASSPRTSGRAGELFF. CDR3 bases: TGTGCCAGCAGCCCCAGGACTAGCGGGAGAGCCGGGGAGCTGTTTTTT.

The chain carries TRBV7-2 and TRBJ1-1; no clear D gene. Germline V gene sequence: CDR1 SGHTA, CDR2 FQGNSA. The CDR3 loop spans 11 amino acids. With 7 bases removed from V and 2 bases from J, the gap between germline ends came to 5 bases. CDR3 region: CASKLNTEAFF. The CDR3 nucleotides read TGTGCCAGCAAACTTAACACTGAAGCTTTCTTT.

The CDR3 sequence is CASRPFLRQGESYEQYF. The CDR3 coding sequence is TGTGCCAGCAGGCCGTTCCTTCGACAGGGTGAGTCCTACGAGCAGTACTTC. This chain connects TRBV6-4 to TRBJ2-7, with 7 bases lining up with TRBD1. Germline loops: CDR1 MRHNA, CDR2 SNTAGT. After removal of 6 bases from V and 1 base from J, the junction contained 15 bases not matched to a gene. This CDR3 region has 17 residues.

The table lists this clone with a count of one. The chain joins TRBV19 to TRBJ1-1, with TRBD1 matching over 8 bases. Germline V CDR1 and CDR2: LNHDA, SQIVND (reference sequence). The V and J ends lost 4 bases and 5 bases, in that order; junction bases with no gene match: 3. The CDR3 sequence is 13 residues long. The DNA of the CDR3 is TGTGCCAGTAGTACCAGGACAGGGACTGAAGCTTTCTTT. Its protein product is CASSTRTGTEAFF.

The gene calls are TRBV28 and TRBJ2-1; D is possibly TRBD1 (6 bases). The CDR3 is made up of 17 amino acids. Per germline, CDR1 MDHEN and CDR2 SYDVKM. Trimming cost V 5 bases and J 4 bases, with 21 bases left between them. The CDR3 sequence: CASSPPRGTTRYNEQFF. In DNA, the CDR3 is TGTGCCAGCAGTCCTCCAAGGGGGACCACCCGGTACAATGAGCAGTTCTTC.

The chain is built from TRBV6-1 and TRBJ1-5; a weak D match, TRBD1 (5 bases). V dropped 8 bases and J dropped 1 base, with 12 bases sitting between them. This CDR3 has 14 amino acids. Germline V lookup: CDR1 MNHNS, CDR2 SASEGT. CDR3 DNA: TGTGCCAGCGGCCTTGGGGGAAGCAATCAGCCCCAGCATTTT. Protein: CASGLGGSNQPQHF.

The chain employs TRBV28 and TRBJ2-7; 7 nucleotides align to TRBD1. CDR1 MDHEN and CDR2 SYDVKM come from the germline V gene. CDR3 length: 14 amino acids. V lost 6 bases, J lost 0 bases, and 5 bases stayed unmatched. DNA for the CDR3: TGTGCCAGCAGGAACAGGGGCAGCTCCTACGAGCAGTACTTC. Encoded protein: CASRNRGSSYEQYF.

The chain recombines TRBV10-3 with TRBJ2-5, with D unclear. Per the germline V gene, CDR1 is ENHRY and CDR2 is SYGVKD. V was trimmed by 6 bases and J by 5 bases, leaving 16 bases between them. The CDR3 is 14 amino acids. The CDR3 DNA reads as TGTGCCATCAGAGGCGGTAGTACAACTGAGACCCAGTACTTC. The encoded protein is CAIRGGSTTETQYF.

This chain connects TRBV9 to TRBJ1-3; possibly TRBD1 for D (6 bases). The CDR3 runs 15 residues. Trimming shortened V by 3 bases and J by 7 bases, and 17 bases separated the two germline ends. The germline V gene has CDR1 SGDLS and CDR2 YYNGEE. The CDR3 DNA follows: TGTGCCAGCAGCGACGTCCCGGGGGCGCACAACACCATATATTTT. Protein: CASSDVPGAHNTIYF.

This chain links TRBV2 with TRBJ2-5; D is ambiguous. V lost 3 bases and J lost 2, with 4 bases in between. Per germline, CDR1 SNHLY and CDR2 FYNNEI. The CDR3 consists of 12 residues. Written as DNA, the CDR3 is TGTGCCAGCAGTGACCCACAAGAGACCCAGTACTTC. Its translation is CASSDPQETQYF.

V gene TRBV7-2 combines with J gene TRBJ1-2; D gene ambiguous. This CDR3 has 12 amino acids. Trimming removed 10 bases from V and 6 bases from J, with 15 bases in between. Germline V CDR1 and CDR2: SGHTA, FQGNSA. For the CDR3, the DNA is TGTGCCATCAAGCTTTGGAGGGATGGCTACACCTTC. Protein product: CAIKLWRDGYTF.

The chain recombines TRBV11-2 with TRBJ2-7, with D unresolved. The CDR3 length is 13 residues. Germline V gene lookup returns CDR1 SGHAT and CDR2 FQNNGV. The V end was cut by 3 bases, the J end by 2 bases, with 8 bases between. The CDR3 spells CASSFVAPYEQYF. The CDR3 nucleotides read TGTGCCAGCAGCTTTGTAGCACCCTACGAGCAGTACTTC.

This clone has only one observation. The rearrangement uses TRBV15 and TRBJ2-5, with D perhaps matching TRBD2 (5 bases). There are 14 residues in the CDR3. Germline lookup yields CDR1 LNHNV and CDR2 YYDKDF (reference sequence). The ends were cut back, 1 base at V and 4 bases at J, with 10 bases in the middle. This CDR3 is CATSRGGPGETQYF. The DNA for the CDR3 is TGTGCCACCAGCAGAGGAGGGCCGGGAGAGACCCAGTACTTC. The variable domain in full, completed from reference TRBV15 and TRBJ2-5, reads DAMVIQNPRYQVTQFGKPVTLSCSQTLNHNVMYWYQQKSSQAPKLLFHYYDKDFNNEADTPDNFQSRRPNTSFCFLDIRSPGLGDTAMYLCATSRGGPGETQYFGPGTRLLVL.

V usage is TRBV9 and J usage is TRBJ2-7; the D gene is possibly TRBD1 (7 bases). V was clipped by 0 bases and J by 1 base, with 14 bases between them. The CDR3 is 16 amino acids. The germline V gene has CDR1 SGDLS and CDR2 YYNGEE. The CDR3 sequence: CASSVGGRGVSYEQYF. The CDR3 DNA reads TGTGCCAGCAGCGTAGGAGGCAGGGGGGTATCCTACGAGCAGTACTTC.